The sequence of this T cell receptor beta chain was determined in a study of blood T cell repertoires in COVID-19. Germline lookup yields CDR1 SGHRS and CDR2 YFSETQ. The CDR3 is 14 amino acids. J gave up 2 bases and V 9 bases, and 8 bases lay outside the gene matches. Assay used: immunoSEQ multiplex PCR; TCRdb lists only in-frame clones, some missing. This table has 360,000 or so clones, roughly nine tenths appearing once. Sequencing used PBMCs or T cells enriched from blood (not recorded which). The chain recombines TRBV5-1 with TRBJ2-7, with TRBD2 matching 10 bases. This TCR was sampled from a woman in her twenties or thirties who had recovered from COVID-19. As DNA, the CDR3 is TGCGCCAACTCTAGCGGGAGCGCCACCTACGAGCAGTACTTC. Residues: CANSSGSATYEQYF.